This T cell receptor (beta chain) was identified during a study of identical twins. General study results and limits: One should note that invariant MAIT and iNKT cells could partly confound zero-insertion analyses. Twins' excess sharing was less marked for out-of-frame beta sequences. Findings depended on cross-sectional statistics rather than tracking the same donors.

A template switching step contributed a universal primer site, while unique molecular identifiers were present in the cDNA. MiXCR was run by TCRdb on the 5' RACE reads, yielding one entry per CDR3 protein. The sample lists around 480,000 distinct CDR3 sequences; roughly an eighth were seen once. This clonotype was observed a handful of times. Its antigen is as yet unknown. The same data also went into a second study, on yellow fever vaccine responses in identical twins.

The clonotype was recovered from a woman aged 18-29 years in good health. The sequencing input was CD4+ T cells sorted from blood.

The CDR3 here is CAWSLSHEQYF. In nucleotides, the CDR3 is TGTGCCTGGAGTCTGAGTCACGAGCAGTACTTC. V usage is TRBV30 and J usage is TRBJ2-7; D call uncertain. V dropped 2 bases and J dropped 5 bases, with 7 bases sitting between them. The germline CDR1 and CDR2 sequences are GTSNPN and SVGIG (reference sequence). The length of the CDR3 is 11 residues.